This TCR beta chain was observed in a study of response to subunit inactivated influenza vaccine. Regarding the study as a whole: It was the authors' suggestion that each seasonal influenza vaccination recruits few new T cells.

TCRdb re-called the RT-PCR reads through MiXCR, storing one row per CDR3 protein. Of a few hundred thousand distinct CDR3 sequences in the sample, 9% to 15% were seen once. This clonotype was recorded a few times. Its antigen is still unknown. The source was non-naive T cells sorted from PBMCs, collected less than 15 days before vaccination. The receptor comes from a man aged 50 to 59 who received an inactivated influenza vaccine.

CDR3 residues: CASSLGLGGQPQHF. As DNA, the CDR3 is TGTGCCAGCAGTTTGGGCCTCGGGGGTCAGCCCCAGCATTTT. This sequence joins TRBV12-3 or TRBV12-4 and TRBJ1-5, with a possible D match to TRBD1 (5 bases). This CDR3 has 14 residues. V was cut by 3 bases and J by 6 bases, with 12 bases left in between.